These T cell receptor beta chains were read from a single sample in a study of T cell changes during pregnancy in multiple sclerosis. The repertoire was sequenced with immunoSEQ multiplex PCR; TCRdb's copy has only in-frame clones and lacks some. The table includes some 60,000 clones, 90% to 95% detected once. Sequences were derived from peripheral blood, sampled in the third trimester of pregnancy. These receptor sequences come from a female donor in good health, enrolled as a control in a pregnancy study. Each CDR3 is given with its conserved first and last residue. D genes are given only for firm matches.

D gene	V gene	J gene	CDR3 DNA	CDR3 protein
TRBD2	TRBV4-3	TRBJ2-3	TGCGCCAGCAGCCAAGAGGGGCTAGCGGGAGATACGCAGTATTTT	CASSQEGLAGDTQYF
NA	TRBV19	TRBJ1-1	TGTGCCAGTAGTATAGATAGGAGCACTGAAGCTTTCTTT	CASSIDRSTEAFF
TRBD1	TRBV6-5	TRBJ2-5	TGTGCCAGCAGTTACGAGGGACAGGGCCGGGAGACCCAGTACTTC	CASSYEGQGRETQYF
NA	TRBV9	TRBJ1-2	TGTGCCAGCAGCACATCCGGGACATACTATGGCTACACCTTC	CASSTSGTYYGYTF
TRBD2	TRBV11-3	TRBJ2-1	TGTGCCAGCAGCTTAGAAGGCGGGAGGGGCTACAATGAGCAGTTCTTC	CASSLEGGRGYNEQFF
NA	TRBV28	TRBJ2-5	TGTGCCAGCAGTTTGGTACGGGATACCCAAGAGACCCAGTACTTC	CASSLVRDTQETQYF
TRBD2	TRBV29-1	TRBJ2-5	TGCAGCGCCGGAAAAGGACTAGGCGCGGAGACCCAGTACTTC	CSAGKGLGAETQYF
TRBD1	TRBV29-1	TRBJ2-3	TGCAGCGCCTCTGACAGGGGCTCAGGGTATTTT	CSASDRGSGYF
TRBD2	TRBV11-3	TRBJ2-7	TGTGCCAGCAGCTTAGGCCGGGAGGGGACCTACGAGCAGTACTTC	CASSLGREGTYEQYF
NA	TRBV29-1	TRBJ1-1	TGCAGCGTTGGACTCCAAGGGAGCACTGAAGCTTTCTTT	CSVGLQGSTEAFF
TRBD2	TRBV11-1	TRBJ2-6	TGTGCCAGCACCCCCGTACTAGCGGGAGAAGCTGGGGCCAACGTCCTGACTTTC	CASTPVLAGEAGANVLTF
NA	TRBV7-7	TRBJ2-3	TGTGCCAGCAGTCTCGATAGATCAGATACGCAGTATTTT	CASSLDRSDTQYF